The 2 T cell receptor beta chains presented below share a single source sample, sequenced in a study of shared clonotypes between healthy human individuals. Produced via immunoSEQ multiplex PCR; TCRdb's table is partial and in-frame only. Of roughly 2.2 million clones listed, 85% to 95% are singletons. Sequenced input: naive CD4+ T cells from PBMCs. Subset given: CD45RA+ positively selected. These receptor sequences come from a man younger than 30 in good health. Some clones in this sample may be carry-over from other donors' samples.

V and J are TRBV4-3 and TRBJ2-7, with 10 bases identical to TRBD1. The CDR3 consists of 17 residues. V was clipped by 1 base and J by 8 bases; unmatched bases: 14. Germline V gives CDR1 LGHNA, CDR2 YSLEER. CDR3 sequence reads: CASSQGGDRGSGSKQYF. CDR3 coding DNA: TGCGCCAGCAGCCAAGGAGGGGACAGGGGTTCTGGGTCCAAGCAGTACTTC.

J is TRBJ2-6 and V is TRBV28, with TRBD1 matching 7 bases. V lost 6 bases and J lost 2; bases outside the gene matches: 10. This CDR3 has 17 residues. CDR1 and CDR2 from the germline V gene are MDHEN and SYDVKM. The CDR3 reads CASSRTLTGAGANVLTF. CDR3 DNA sequence: TGTGCCAGCAGCCGAACTTTAACAGGGGCTGGGGCCAACGTCCTGACTTTC.